Shown below are 13 T cell receptor beta chains from a single sample sequenced in a study of cytomegalovirus exposure and HLA in healthy donors. PCR was performed using 60 Vbeta and 13 Jbeta primers. Clones were sequenced by immunoSEQ multiplex PCR, and TCRdb holds only the in-frame ones, with some missing. This table holds around 130,000 clones, 70% to 85% found once. The specimen was PBMCs. These receptors were obtained from a boy younger than 10 in good health and CMV-seronegative.

This clone was picked up one time. The chain joins TRBV6-5 to TRBJ2-1; 9 bases map to TRBD1. Germline V lookup: CDR1 MNHEY, CDR2 SVGAGI. Trimming at V came to 4 bases and at J to 11 bases, leaving 6 bases not matched to a gene. This CDR3 has 13 amino acids. The CDR3 spells CASSSDRGEKQFF. CDR3 bases: TGTGCCAGCAGTTCGGACAGGGGCGAGAAGCAGTTCTTC.

The CDR3 bases are TGTGCCAGTAGTATTACAGGCTTTAGAGATGCTTTCTTT. Translated: CASSITGFRDAFF. The chain couples TRBV19 to TRBJ1-1; a possible D gene is TRBD1 (5 bases). There are 13 residues in the CDR3. Germline CDR1 is LNHDA and CDR2 is SQIVND (reference sequence). V lost 3 bases and J lost 11, with 16 bases in between.

The rearrangement links TRBV12-5 to TRBJ1-1; 9 bases are a match to TRBD1. This CDR3 comprises 13 residues. Germline V gives CDR1 LGHNT, CDR2 FRNRAP. The V gene end was trimmed by 10 bases and the J gene end by 5 bases; junction bases not matched to a gene: 8. The CDR3, as DNA: TGTGCTACTCGGACAGGGGTAAATACTGAAGCTTTCTTT. Amino acid sequence: CATRTGVNTEAFF.

This rearrangement joins TRBV7-2 to TRBJ1-2, with D unresolved. The CDR3 sequence is 13 residues long. Germline CDR1 reads SGHTA; CDR2 reads FQGNSA. V was clipped by 1 base and J by 7 bases, with 10 bases between them. CDR3 in DNA: TGTGCCAGCAGCTTAGGGGCCCGGGGTGGCTACACCTTC. This gives the protein CASSLGARGGYTF.

The chain uses TRBV2 and TRBJ2-1, with D possibly matching TRBD2 (6 bases). Per germline, CDR1 SNHLY and CDR2 FYNNEI. V was pared by 2 bases and J by 4 bases, with 12 bases between. This CDR3 contains 15 residues. CDR3 amino acids: CASSELAWEYNEQFF. CDR3 DNA sequence: TGTGCCAGCAGTGAACTAGCGTGGGAGTACAATGAGCAGTTCTTC.

The V call is TRBV6-4, the J call TRBJ2-2, with a weak D call TRBD1 (5 bases). With 6 bases removed from V and 6 bases from J, the gap between germline ends came to 11 bases. The CDR3 spans 13 residues. Germline V gene lookup returns CDR1 MRHNA and CDR2 SNTAGT. This CDR3 is CASSDQGAGELFF. The CDR3 bases are TGTGCCAGCAGCGACCAGGGCGCCGGGGAGCTGTTTTTT.

This chain connects TRBV27 to TRBJ2-1; TRBD2 matches at 10 bases. This CDR3 region has 15 residues. The V and J ends lost 3 bases and 8 bases, in that order; junction bases with no gene match: 7. The germline gives CDR1 MNHEY, CDR2 SMNVEV (reference sequence). The CDR3: CASSFGAGGGYEQFF. The CDR3, as DNA: TGTGCCAGCAGTTTTGGAGCGGGGGGGGGATATGAGCAGTTCTTC.

This CDR3 is CAWGTRGKETQYF. Here the CDR3 DNA reads TGTGCCTGGGGGACTCGCGGGAAAGAGACCCAGTACTTC. This chain uses TRBV30 with TRBJ2-5, with D possibly matching TRBD2 (6 bases). Germline-derived CDR1 and CDR2 are GTSNPN and SVGIG (reference sequence). Trimming stripped 5 bases from V and 3 bases from J, with 13 bases between. The CDR3 loop spans 13 amino acids.

As DNA, the CDR3 is TGTGCCAGCAGTGAAGTCGGGGGAGGGGAGACCCAGTACTTC. Protein sequence: CASSEVGGGETQYF. J is TRBJ2-5 and V is TRBV6-1, with 7 bases lining up with TRBD2. Looked up from germline, CDR1 is MNHNS and CDR2 is SASEGT. The CDR3 sequence is 14 residues long. Germline trimming cut 1 base from V and 5 bases from J; bases unmatched to any gene: 4.

The chain has TRBV7-9 and TRBJ2-3, with TRBD1 matching over 8 bases. Germline V gene lookup returns CDR1 SEHNR and CDR2 FQNEAQ (reference sequence). V lost 4 bases, J lost 4 bases, and 7 bases stayed unmatched. The CDR3 sequence is 15 residues long. DNA for the CDR3: TGTGCCAGCAGCTACCCGGACAGGGTGCCAGATACGCAGTATTTT. Translation gives CASSYPDRVPDTQYF.

This chain joins TRBV30 and TRBJ2-3; a possible D gene is TRBD2 (6 bases). Trimming took off 5 bases at V and 2 bases at J, with 20 bases between the two ends. CDR3 length: 16 residues. Per the germline V gene, CDR1 is GTSNPN and CDR2 is SVGIG (reference sequence). The CDR3 is CAWGGMEFNYTDTQYF. As DNA, the CDR3 is TGTGCCTGGGGAGGGATGGAGTTCAACTACACAGATACGCAGTATTTT.

This rearrangement joins TRBV27 to TRBJ2-5; TRBD2 aligns across 11 bases. The CDR3 sequence is 17 residues long. Germline V gene sequence: CDR1 MNHEY, CDR2 SMNVEV (reference sequence). V lost 5 bases and J lost 5; bases outside the gene matches: 13. The CDR3 region has the DNA TGTGCCAGCAGTGCGCTAGCGGGAGGACCCCTGAGGGAGACCCAGTACTTC. It yields the protein CASSALAGGPLRETQYF.

The J gene is TRBJ1-2, the V gene TRBV27; tentatively, D is TRBD1 (6 bases). V lost 0 bases, J lost 2 bases, and 10 bases lay in between. Germline loops: CDR1 MNHEY, CDR2 SMNVEV (reference sequence). The CDR3 totals 15 residues. CDR3 nucleotides: TGTGCCAGCAGTTTATCCCGGACAGAGAACTATGGCTACACCTTC. The encoded protein is CASSLSRTENYGYTF.